This T cell receptor (beta chain) comes out of a study of neurological immune-mediated disorders. This clonotype has at least ten counts. Trimming removed 7 bases at V and 0 bases at J, with 8 bases between. Germline CDR1 and CDR2: SQVTM and ANQGSEA. The CDR3 runs 12 residues. TCRdb reprocessed the 5' RACE reads with MiXCR, giving one entry per CDR3 protein. The table includes roughly 30,000 distinct CDR3 sequences, roughly 13% detected once. Described time point: technical triplicate 2. The TCR comes from a female donor with HTLV-1-associated myelopathy (HAM/TSP). The genes are TRBV29-1 and TRBJ2-3, with D uncertain. Material: CD4+ T cells from blood. The CDR3 loop is CSADGSTDTQYF. The CDR3 nucleotides are TGCAGCGCGGACGGTAGCACAGATACGCAGTATTTT.